This TCR beta chain was found in a study of molecular identifiers for immune sequencing clone quantification. Study outcomes and limitations: It was shown that clones above 20 RNA copies held over 98% of effector molecules, but under 1% in naive cells.

Regarding this clonotype: No antigen is known for it.

This CDR3 spans 12 amino acids. J was trimmed by 8 bases and V by 6 bases; bases with no gene match: 4. Germline V CDR1 and CDR2: SEHNR, FQNEAQ (reference sequence). Previously described methods and listed TCR primers produced bulk TCR libraries. TCRdb re-analysed the PCR reads in MiXCR, keeping a single row per CDR3 protein. The sample contains around 460,000 distinct CDR3 sequences, 20% to 25% of which appear only once. Naive CD8 T cells were sorted as CD8+CD4-CCR7+CD45RA+. The rearrangement joins TRBV7-9 to TRBJ2-1; TRBD2 matches at 7 bases. The origin of this receptor is a human donor in good health. Some libraries in this study had Jurkat cell RNA spiked in. Sequenced material: naive CD8+ T cells from blood, with Jurkat cell RNA spiked in. Subset: FACS-sorted CD8+CD4-CCR7+CD45RA+ naive T cells. This chain's CDR3 is CASRTSADEQFF. CDR3 DNA sequence: TGTGCCAGCAGAACTAGCGCAGATGAGCAGTTCTTC.